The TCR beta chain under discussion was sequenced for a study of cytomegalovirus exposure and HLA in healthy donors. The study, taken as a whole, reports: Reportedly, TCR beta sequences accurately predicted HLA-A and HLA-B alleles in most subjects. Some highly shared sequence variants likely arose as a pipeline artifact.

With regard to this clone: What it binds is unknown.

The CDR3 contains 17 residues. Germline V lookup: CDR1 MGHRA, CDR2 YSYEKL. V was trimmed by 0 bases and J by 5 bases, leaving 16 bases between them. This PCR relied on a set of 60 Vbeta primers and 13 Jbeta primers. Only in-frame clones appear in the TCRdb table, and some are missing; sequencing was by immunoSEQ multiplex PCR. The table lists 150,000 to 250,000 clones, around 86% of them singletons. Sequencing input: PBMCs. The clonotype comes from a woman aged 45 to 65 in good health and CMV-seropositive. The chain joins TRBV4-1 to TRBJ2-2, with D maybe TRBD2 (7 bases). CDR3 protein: CASSQDGGAGQTGELFF. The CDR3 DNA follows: TGCGCCAGCAGCCAAGATGGGGGGGCGGGCCAGACCGGGGAGCTGTTTTTT.